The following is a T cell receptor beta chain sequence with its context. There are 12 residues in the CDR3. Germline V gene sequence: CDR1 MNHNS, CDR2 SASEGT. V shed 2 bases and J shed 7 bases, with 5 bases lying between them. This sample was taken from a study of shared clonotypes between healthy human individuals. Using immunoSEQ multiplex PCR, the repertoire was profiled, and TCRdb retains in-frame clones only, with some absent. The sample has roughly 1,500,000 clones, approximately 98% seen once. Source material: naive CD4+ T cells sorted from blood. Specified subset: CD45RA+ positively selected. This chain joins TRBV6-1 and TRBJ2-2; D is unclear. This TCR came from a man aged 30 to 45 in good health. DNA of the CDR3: TGTGCCAGCAGTGAAAGGCTCGGGGAGCTGTTTTTT. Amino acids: CASSERLGELFF.